This entry lists 9 T cell receptor beta chains sequenced from one sample in a study of CD8+CD57+ T cells in acquired aplastic anemia. Patients selected for sequencing had displayed CD8+CD57+ cell expansion by flow cytometry. Researchers used genomic DNA as the template to profile TCR beta VDJ and CDR3. TCRdb re-derived calls from the reads in MiXCR, one entry per CDR3 protein. The table includes 200,000 to 250,000 distinct CDR3 sequences, 65% detected once. The sequencing input was sorted CD4+, CD8+, or CD8+CD57+ T cells (not recorded which) from PBMCs. These receptors came from a human donor with aplastic anemia.

The chain carries TRBV7-9 and TRBJ2-2; the match to TRBD1 covers 10 bases. There are 16 residues in the CDR3. J lost 5 bases, V lost 5 bases, and 8 bases had no gene match. Germline CDR1 and CDR2: SEHNR and FQNEAQ (reference sequence). CDR3 coding DNA: TGTGCCAGCAGCCCCGAGACAGGGGGCCTGACCGGGGAGCTGTTTTTT. It yields the protein CASSPETGGLTGELFF. Combining the CDR3 with reference TRBV7-9 and TRBJ2-2 gives the whole variable domain DTGVSQNPRHKITKRGQNVTFRCDPISEHNRLYWYRQTLGQGPEFLTYFQNEAQLEKSRLLSDRFSAERPKGSFSTLEIQRTEQGDSAMYLCASSPETGGLTGELFFGEGSRLTVL.

This chain connects TRBV6-1 to TRBJ1-5; D may be TRBD1 (6 bases). Trimming pared 4 bases from V and 3 bases from J, leaving 13 bases between. Looked up from germline, CDR1 is MNHNS and CDR2 is SASEGT. The CDR3 extends over 15 amino acids. The CDR3 sequence is CASSGSGTLNQPQHF. The CDR3 bases are TGTGCCAGCAGTGGTTCCGGGACACTCAATCAGCCCCAGCATTTT.

The V call is TRBV20-1, the J call TRBJ2-7; 7 nucleotides line up with TRBD1. The CDR3 length is 14 residues. V dropped 2 bases and J dropped 5; count of bases not matched to a gene: 9. From germline, CDR1 is DFQATT and CDR2 SNEGSKA (reference sequence). Here the CDR3 reads CSARHPGQSNEQYF. CDR3 DNA sequence: TGCAGTGCTAGACACCCGGGACAGTCCAACGAGCAGTACTTC.

The CDR3 loop is CATSDHGSLYNEQFF. CDR3 nucleotides: TGTGCCACCAGTGATCACGGGAGCTTATACAATGAGCAGTTCTTC. The chain uses TRBV24-1 and TRBJ2-1, with D perhaps matching TRBD2 (6 bases). The ends were cut back, 3 bases at V and 4 bases at J, with 12 bases in the middle. This CDR3 spans 15 amino acids. Germline CDR1 is KGHDR and CDR2 is SFDVKD.

This clonotype was observed once. The J gene is TRBJ2-7, the V gene TRBV9; 10 bases align to TRBD2. The CDR3 sequence is 15 residues long. Germline assignment: CDR1 SGDLS and CDR2 YYNGEE. V dropped 3 bases and J dropped 6; count of bases not matched to a gene: 9. Here the CDR3 reads CASSGFSGRSGEQYF. CDR3 nucleotide sequence: TGTGCCAGCAGCGGATTTAGCGGGAGGAGTGGCGAGCAGTACTTC.

The chain recombines TRBV24-1 with TRBJ2-1, with 7 positions matching TRBD2. Germline values: CDR1 KGHDR, CDR2 SFDVKD. The CDR3 extends over 15 amino acids. The trim removed 4 bases at V and 7 bases at J, leaving 9 bases unmatched. In DNA form, the CDR3 reads TGTGCCACCAGTGAAGGAGGGAGGGCCCAGAATGAGCAGTTCTTC. Protein product: CATSEGGRAQNEQFF.

The chain joins TRBV11-2 to TRBJ2-2; D is unclear. Trimming cost V 1 base and J 0 bases, with 12 bases left between them. The CDR3 contains 17 residues. Germline CDR1 SGHAT, CDR2 FQNNGV. The CDR3: CASSLGWGPTNTGELFF. For the CDR3, the DNA is TGTGCCAGCAGCTTAGGTTGGGGTCCCACGAACACCGGGGAGCTGTTTTTT.

This clonotype was seen only once. V gene TRBV29-1 combines with J gene TRBJ1-1, with TRBD1 matching 9 bases. Germline trimming cut 7 bases from V and 4 bases from J; bases unmatched to any gene: 7. The CDR3 is made up of 13 amino acids. Germline V gene sequence: CDR1 SQVTM, CDR2 ANQGSEA. CDR3 nucleotides: TGCAGCGGGGGACAGGGATTCAGCACTGAAGCTTTCTTT. It encodes CSGGQGFSTEAFF.

The chain couples TRBV19 to TRBJ1-1; the D gene is possibly TRBD1 (5 bases). CDR3 size: 15 residues. Trimming removed 1 base from V and 4 bases from J, with 13 bases in between. The germline gives CDR1 LNHDA, CDR2 SQIVND (reference sequence). CDR3: CASSIAKGLGTEAFF. Written as DNA, the CDR3 is TGTGCCAGTAGTATAGCTAAGGGGTTGGGCACTGAAGCTTTCTTT.